The text below deals with one T cell receptor beta chain. The clone's antigen remains unknown. One base away there is no much larger clone; base qualities are not given. TCRbeta CDR3 regions were amplified from genomic DNA by means of the immunoSEQ Assay, a bias-controlled multiplex PCR. The original pipeline was this. Within the assay, amplification of reference gene primers was used to estimate how many nucleated cells each sample contained. To quantify the absolute abundance of each unique TCRbeta CDR3 rearrangement, sequence reads were collapsed and filtered. Productive Simpson clonality was computed per sample as the square root of Simpson's diversity index over productive rearrangements. TCRdb limited this immuneACCESS table to in-frame rearrangements with V and J called. A share of clones is missing; checked studies link under half to unresolved V genes, and the rest is unexplained. V and J calls and clone size follow that table, whereas D and trimming were derived from the DNA. Recorded for this sample are 200,000 to 250,000 clones; roughly 82% of them occurred a single time. The ten largest clones add up to 9% to 15% of the sample.

The sample originates from a study of blood T cell repertoires in COVID-19 (dated by TCRdb to 2018 to 2021). In the study overall: Samples covering the acute and convalescent phases of COVID-19 were provided by collaborators in the United States, Italy and Spain. The prospective study material was composed of cDNA or gDNA derived from T cells, B-cell-depleted T cells, or PBMCs. Subjects who had been exposed to COVID-19, were actively infected with it, or had recovered from it provided the deeply sampled blood TCRbeta repertoires that made up the dataset. The repertoires were made available in a free public database intended to serve as a resource for research on the immune response to SARS-CoV-2. The samples were drawn from two sources: the first 160 participants of the ongoing ImmuneRACE study, and over 1,000 subjects contributed by 6 global collaborators. The sample metadata nearly always contained a de-identified subject ID, COVID-19 status, age in years and sex. Where available, HLA class I and class II types were taken from metadata supplied by the sample provider and were not determined by assay-based typing. Findings and caveats that apply to the study as a whole: How much clinical and demographic metadata was included differed by source and by participant, and the metadata was provided uncurated.

The V and J ends are trimmed by 1 base and 2 bases, leaving 9 bases between them. CDR1 and CDR2 are read off the germline V gene as MDHEN and SYDVKM. Counted from cysteine to phenylalanine, this CDR3 has 15 amino acids. The retained sequence is limited to the CDR3, 45 bases, with the frame set at the first base. The collaborating institutions used their own protocols to collect whole blood in K2EDTA tubes. For TCRbeta analysis, collaborators shipped samples in one of three forms: frozen whole blood, isolated PBMCs, or DNA extracted from either of those sample types. The sample was peripheral blood. The chain is encoded by TRBV28 joined to TRBJ1-3; TRBD1 could be the D gene, as 6 bases match. This TCR derives from a man older than 75 with acute or convalescent COVID-19. The CDR3 has the sequence CASSLYQGTGNTIYF. The nucleotides read TGTGCCAGCAGTTTATACCAGGGGACTGGAAACACCATATATTTT.